This TCR beta chain derives from a study of cytomegalovirus exposure and HLA in healthy donors. Primers included in the PCR were 60 Vbeta and 13 Jbeta primers. Authors' data handling: A later analysis counted some 87 million unique TCR beta chains, about 10 million shared. TCRdb's copy holds only in-frame clones and misses some; the assay was immunoSEQ multiplex PCR. V, J and clone size were drawn from that table, and D and trimming were deduced from the DNA. The repertoire holds some 150,000 clones, with 80% to 90% as singletons. This clone was detected only once. Its target is unknown. The study's findings and limits: In a later analysis, TCR beta V- and J-gene trimming showed a link to a missense DCLRE1C variant.

The CDR3 extends over 14 amino acids. Per germline, CDR1 LNHNV and CDR2 YYDKDF (reference sequence). The V end lost 0 bases, the J end lost 9 bases, and 12 bases lay between the germline ends. The sequence was collected from a woman under 30 in good health and CMV-seropositive. The V gene is TRBV15, the J gene TRBJ2-1; D is perhaps TRBD1 (5 bases). The sample comprised PBMCs. In DNA form, the CDR3 reads TGTGCCACCAGCAGAGATTTTGGGGCAGGTGAGCAGTTCTTC. It specifies CATSRDFGAGEQFF. Supplemented by reference TRBV15 and TRBJ2-1, the full variable domain reads DAMVIQNPRYQVTQFGKPVTLSCSQTLNHNVMYWYQQKSSQAPKLLFHYYDKDFNNEADTPDNFQSRRPNTSFCFLDIRSPGLGDTAMYLCATSRDFGAGEQFFGPGTRLTVL.